The clone carrying this T cell receptor (beta chain) was found once. Its specificity is unknown. The PCR had 60 Vbeta and 13 Jbeta primers. TCRdb keeps only in-frame clones here, not all; method: immunoSEQ multiplex PCR. Of about 84,000 clones in the sample, just under 90% were seen once. This sample was included in a study of cytomegalovirus exposure and HLA in healthy donors. The study, taken as a whole, reports: Further analysis was carried out later, and it showed several of the most significant clusters appearing linked to common viral pathogens. Near-uniform donor sequencing depth was presumed by presence/absence analyses. TRBV6-2, TRBV6-3 and some other V segments were unresolvable in 87-base-pair reads.

This CDR3 is 16 amino acids long. V lost 5 bases and J lost 2, with 19 bases in between. Germline assignment: CDR1 SGHRS and CDR2 YFSETQ. The sample consisted of PBMCs. This receptor was obtained from a man aged 18 to 30 in good health and CMV-seronegative. This rearrangement joins TRBV5-1 to TRBJ2-5; possible D gene TRBD2, 5 bases. DNA of the CDR3: TGCGCCAGCAGTTATACCCCGGGAATCGGGCAAGAGACCCAGTACTTC. Translating gives CASSYTPGIGQETQYF.